This T cell receptor (beta chain) is drawn from a study of cytomegalovirus exposure and HLA in healthy donors. The overall study: Of about 400 genotyped donors, approximately 84% clustered with self-reported Caucasian donors.

Findings and caveats of the study: Reports described diagnosis of cytomegalovirus status by the classifier as highly specific and sensitive. Reports indicate that TCR beta sequences accurately predicted the HLA-A and HLA-B alleles of most subjects.

Concerning this clone: Its antigen is undetermined.

This CDR3 has 16 residues. The trim removed 7 bases at V and 3 bases at J, leaving 8 bases unmatched. Germline V gives CDR1 MNHNY, CDR2 SVGAGI (reference sequence). Use of 60 Vbeta and 13 Jbeta primers characterized the PCR. The table came from immunoSEQ multiplex PCR; TCRdb's copy has only in-frame clones and leaves some out. This sample's clone table lists 34,000 or so clones. V and J are TRBV6-6 and TRBJ1-5; 11 bases fit TRBD1. The sequencing input was PBMCs. The sequence came from a woman aged 40-49 years in good health and CMV-seropositive. CDR3 amino acids: CASMVGQGAFNQPQHF. CDR3 nucleotide sequence: TGTGCCAGCATGGTCGGACAGGGGGCTTTCAATCAGCCCCAGCATTTT.